The sequence of this T cell receptor beta chain was determined in a study of OX40 agonist ivuxolimab in advanced cancers. Study context: Among those enrolled, mean age was around 60 years (range roughly 23 to 79) and about 82% were male.

The data were produced by immunoSEQ multiplex PCR, yet TCRdb's version contains in-frame clones alone and is incomplete. The sample has tens of thousands of clones, around 90% seen once; the top ten hold roughly 5.9%. Trimming removed 2 bases from V and 6 bases from J; junction bases left unmatched: 7. Germline CDR1 and CDR2: MDHEN and SYDVKM. The CDR3 consists of 15 residues. The sequencing here drew on CD4+ or CD8+ T cells sorted from blood, taken in a trial of the OX40 agonist ivuxolimab. V usage is TRBV28 and J usage is TRBJ2-1, with 7 bases lining up with TRBD2. This clonotype originated in an adult with an advanced solid tumor such as melanoma, head and neck, liver or kidney cancer. The CDR3 DNA sequence: TGTGCCAGCAGTTTAGGTGGCGGGGAGGGCAATGAGCAGTTCTTC. Translation gives CASSLGGGEGNEQFF.